This T cell receptor (beta chain) was profiled in a study of blood T cells in healthy people across ages. Findings of the study overall: TCR beta diversity per million T cells fell roughly linearly with age.

Points on this clonotype: Its antigen remains unidentified.

PCR was performed a second time for about 6 to 12 cycles using a sample-barcoded 5' primer and a J-beta primer mix. Through a template-switch adaptor with 12 random nucleotides, each cDNA molecule received a tag. TCRdb ran MiXCR on the 5' RACE reads and lists one entry per CDR3 protein. This sample has about 670,000 distinct CDR3 sequences, with approximately 52% found just once. Trimming took 1 base from V and 9 from J, leaving 7 bases between them. CDR1 is MNHNS and CDR2 is SASEGT in the germline V gene. The CDR3 is made up of 12 amino acids. Donors were healthy Caucasian individuals from Russia aged about 6 to 95. PBMCs numbering at least 7 million were isolated per sample.

The TCR was taken from a woman of 80 years or more in good health. Sequenced: blood. V usage is TRBV6-1 and J usage is TRBJ2-4; D gene uncertain. In DNA form, the CDR3 reads TGTGCCAGCAGTGAAGAGGGTCTCATTCAGTACTTC. Amino acids: CASSEEGLIQYF.